One and the same sample provided the 15 T cell receptor beta chains below, sequenced in a study of T cell responses to AZD1222 COVID-19 vaccine. This table comes from immunoSEQ multiplex PCR, and its TCRdb copy is limited to in-frame clones, with some not included. The repertoire has roughly 130,000 clones, 88% of them found once; the top ten carry roughly 7.4%. Sequencing used peripheral blood, obtained on day 0 of AZD1222 vaccination. The receptors shown here come from an adult in good health.

This clone has only one observation. The rearrangement uses TRBV9 and TRBJ2-3; the D gene is possibly TRBD2 (6 bases). In germline, CDR1 is SGDLS, CDR2 YYNGEE. The CDR3 sequence is 16 residues long. The V end was cut by 0 bases, the J end by 2 bases, with 13 bases between. For the CDR3, the DNA is TGTGCCAGCAGCGTAGAAGTCGGGAGCATCACAGATACGCAGTATTTT. This encodes CASSVEVGSITDTQYF.

In this sample, this clone turned up once. The chain joins TRBV5-6 to TRBJ1-5, with D unclear. Germline V CDR1 and CDR2: SGHDT, YYEEEE. This CDR3 contains 14 residues. Trimming took 0 bases from V and 0 from J, leaving 4 bases between them. The CDR3 region is CASSLAVSNQPQHF. CDR3 nucleotide sequence: TGTGCCAGCAGCTTGGCGGTTAGCAATCAGCCCCAGCATTTT.

V usage is TRBV6-5 and J usage is TRBJ1-2; 9 bases match TRBD1. This CDR3 is 13 amino acids long. V dropped 6 bases and J dropped 6; count of bases not matched to a gene: 5. Germline V gives CDR1 MNHEY, CDR2 SVGAGI. The CDR3: CASSPQGAHGYTF. CDR3 sequence (DNA): TGTGCCAGCAGCCCACAGGGGGCGCATGGCTACACCTTC.

This clone turned up a few times. The V and J genes are TRBV7-2 and TRBJ2-1; 11 nucleotides match TRBD2. The CDR3 spans 15 residues. V dropped 1 base and J dropped 9; count of bases not matched to a gene: 5. CDR1 SGHTA and CDR2 FQGNSA come from the germline V gene. In DNA, the CDR3 is TGTGCCAGCAGCTTAGTAACTAGCGGGAGTCCTGAGCAGTTCTTC. Translating gives CASSLVTSGSPEQFF.

The V call is TRBV29-1, the J call TRBJ2-3; tentatively, D is TRBD1 or TRBD2 (5 bases each). Looked up from germline, CDR1 is SQVTM and CDR2 is ANQGSEA. Trimming shortened V by 6 bases and J by 5 bases, and 15 bases separated the two germline ends. The CDR3 runs 13 residues. The CDR3 here is CSVPGPWGDTQYF. The CDR3 coding sequence is TGCAGCGTACCGGGACCCTGGGGAGATACGCAGTATTTT.

The chain uses TRBV7-2 and TRBJ2-1, with 8 bases lining up with TRBD2. The ends lost 4 bases at V and 8 bases at J; junction bases unmatched: 7. The CDR3 consists of 14 residues. Germline-derived CDR1 and CDR2 are SGHTA and FQGNSA. DNA for the CDR3: TGTGCCAGCAGCTCCGGGACTAGGAAGGATGAGCAGTTCTTC. Protein sequence: CASSSGTRKDEQFF.

The rearrangement joins TRBV3-1 (or the pseudogene TRBV3-2) to TRBJ2-5; D is undetermined. The CDR3 has 13 amino acids. Trimming pared 1 base from V and 5 bases from J, leaving 8 bases between. The germline V gene has CDR1 LGHDT and CDR2 YNNKEL (reference sequence). The CDR3 bases are TGTGCCAGCAGCCAAGCCATGAGGGAGACCCAGTACTTC. It specifies CASSQAMRETQYF.

The sample holds one count of this clone. This chain joins TRBV29-1 and TRBJ1-2, with 10 bases aligning to TRBD1. The CDR3 covers 14 residues. V shed 5 bases and J 8 bases; nucleotides not matched to a gene: 11. Germline-derived CDR1 and CDR2 are SQVTM and ANQGSEA. As DNA, the CDR3 is TGCAGCGTTTCATTCGGACAGGGGGGTATCGGCTACACCTTC. It yields the protein CSVSFGQGGIGYTF.

The rearrangement uses TRBV19 and TRBJ2-1; TRBD2 matches at 11 bases. Germline CDR1 reads LNHDA; CDR2 reads SQIVND (reference sequence). The ends lost 7 bases at V and 4 bases at J; junction bases unmatched: 12. This CDR3 spans 17 amino acids. The CDR3: CASKVAGGPVGYNEQFF. CDR3 nucleotide sequence: TGTGCCAGTAAGGTAGCGGGAGGGCCGGTGGGATACAATGAGCAGTTCTTC.

This chain links TRBV11-2 with TRBJ1-4; no reliable D call. The CDR3 is made up of 15 amino acids. CDR1 and CDR2 (germline): SGHAT, FQNNGV. The V end was cut by 5 bases, the J end by 4 bases, with 14 bases between. CDR3 nucleotide sequence: TGTGCCAGCAGCGTTCAACGGCTTTTTAATGAAAAACTGTTTTTT. It codes for CASSVQRLFNEKLFF.

This clone was seen just once. Other DNA sequences in this sample translate to the same CDR3. The CDR3: CSVNTGSGNTIYF. The CDR3 nucleotides read TGCAGCGTTAATACAGGGTCAGGAAACACCATATATTTT. This sequence joins TRBV29-1 and TRBJ1-3; possibly TRBD1 for D (6 bases). The CDR3 is 13 amino acids. In germline, CDR1 is SQVTM, CDR2 ANQGSEA. The ends were cut back, 5 bases at V and 4 bases at J, with 12 bases in the middle.

The chain links TRBV6-5 to TRBJ2-7; D is unclear. Trimming cost V 0 bases and J 2 bases, with 2 bases left between them. Germline values: CDR1 MNHEY, CDR2 SVGAGI. The CDR3 contains 12 residues. CDR3 DNA sequence: TGTGCCAGCAGTTACTCAGCCTACGAGCAGTACTTC. This codes for CASSYSAYEQYF.

The chain joins TRBV15 to TRBJ1-6; a possible D gene is TRBD1 (6 bases). The CDR3 has 14 residues. Germline CDR1 and CDR2: LNHNV and YYDKDF (reference sequence). Trimming stripped 5 bases from V and 9 bases from J, with 14 bases between. The CDR3 nucleotides read TGTGCCACCAGCTACCCAGGGGTGACTTCACCCCTCCACTTT. It encodes CATSYPGVTSPLHF.

The V and J genes are TRBV20-1 and TRBJ2-7, with 10 bases matching TRBD2. The CDR3 runs 13 residues. J gave up 6 bases and V 3 bases, and 5 bases lay outside the gene matches. The germline gives CDR1 DFQATT, CDR2 SNEGSKA (reference sequence). CDR3 sequence (DNA): TGCAGTGCTAGTAGGCTAGCGGGAGTCGAGCAGTACTTC. It codes for CSASRLAGVEQYF.

This clone was picked up a small number of times. The gene calls are TRBV5-1 and TRBJ1-2, with 10 bases that match TRBD1. There are 16 residues in the CDR3. Trimming removed 7 bases from V and 1 base from J; junction bases left unmatched: 10. Germline assignment: CDR1 SGHRS and CDR2 YFSETQ. DNA for the CDR3: TGCGCCAGCTCCAGGGGGACAGGGGCCCTTAACTATGGCTACACCTTC. Amino acids: CASSRGTGALNYGYTF.